These 20 T cell receptor beta chains were all obtained from the same sample, sequenced in a study of regulatory T cells in long-lasting Graves disease. Arm-PCR of CDR3 regions and iRepertoire HTBI primers were the basis on which TCR beta libraries were built. Each CDR3 protein is one row after TCRdb ran MiXCR on the multiplex PCR reads. The table has approximately 380,000 distinct CDR3 sequences, around 21% seen once; the top ten hold less than 25%. Time point indicated: persistent/refractory GD, antithyroid drugs over 5 years with positive TRAb. Construction of the TCR library relied on RNA isolated from PBMCs. This sample comprised peripheral blood mononuclear cells (PBMCs), obtained when the disease was refractory, from a patient treated with antithyroid drugs. All receptors come from a female donor with Graves disease.

A few counts support this clonotype. The J gene is TRBJ1-1, the V gene TRBV13; D gene unclear. The CDR3 loop spans 16 amino acids. Per germline, CDR1 PRHDT and CDR2 FYEKMQ (reference sequence). Between the trimmed V and J ends, which lost 1 base and 4 bases, there was a span of 16 bases. For the CDR3, the DNA is TGTGCCAGCAGCTTAGTCCCCCGGCTGGAAGGCACTGAAGCTTTCTTT. Amino acids: CASSLVPRLEGTEAFF.

The chain carries TRBV18 and TRBJ1-4, with D possibly matching TRBD1 (6 bases). The CDR3 has 16 amino acids. The germline V gene encodes CDR1 KGHSH and CDR2 LQKENI. With 3 bases removed from V and 0 bases from J, the gap between germline ends came to 11 bases. Here the CDR3 DNA reads TGTGCCAGCTCACCGTCACAGGGCGCAACTAATGAAAAACTGTTTTTT. Its translation is CASSPSQGATNEKLFF.

This clonotype was seen ten or more times. V usage is TRBV20-1 and J usage is TRBJ2-7; D not certain. V gave up 3 bases and J gave up 3 bases, with 9 bases separating them. Germline lookup yields CDR1 DFQATT and CDR2 SNEGSKA (reference sequence). The length of the CDR3 is 12 residues. The CDR3 spells CSASPTRYEQYF. CDR3 DNA sequence: TGCAGTGCTAGTCCGACTCGCTACGAGCAGTACTTC.

Many counts were recorded for this clonotype. The V gene is TRBV2, the J gene TRBJ2-7; D is unresolved. This CDR3 spans 13 amino acids. The germline V gene encodes CDR1 SNHLY and CDR2 FYNNEI. V was pared by 5 bases and J by 4 bases, with 12 bases between. The CDR3 DNA follows: TGTGCCAGCAGTACGAACTGGGGATACGAGCAGTACTTC. Translated: CASSTNWGYEQYF.

This clonotype was picked up a small number of times. A far larger clone lies a single base away; this is likely a read error. The chain carries TRBV6-2 or TRBV6-3 and TRBJ1-1; possible D gene TRBD1, 5 bases. The germline V gene encodes CDR1 MNHEY and CDR2 SVGEGT. This CDR3 region has 14 residues. Trimming pared 5 bases from V and 6 bases from J, leaving 16 bases between. The CDR3 spells CASSERGRAAEAFF. The CDR3 DNA reads as TGTGCCAGCAGTGAAAGGGGAAGGGCGGCTGAAGCTTTCTTT.

This chain joins TRBV27 and TRBJ2-7; 7 nucleotides agree with TRBD1. J gave up 6 bases and V 6 bases, and 11 bases lay outside the gene matches. Per germline, CDR1 MNHEY and CDR2 SMNVEV (reference sequence). The CDR3 runs 14 residues. The CDR3 bases are TGTGCCAGCAGACCGGGACAGTGGCCCGCCGAGCAGTACTTC. It is translated as CASRPGQWPAEQYF.

The J gene is TRBJ2-7, the V gene TRBV9; either TRBD1 or TRBD2 may supply D (5 bases each). The CDR3 has 13 residues. The V end was cut by 0 bases, the J end by 3 bases, with 7 bases between. CDR1 and CDR2 from the germline V gene are SGDLS and YYNGEE. As DNA, the CDR3 is TGTGCCAGCAGCGTAGGGGGGAACTACGAGCAGTACTTC. Its translation is CASSVGGNYEQYF. Complete variable domain (other parts from reference TRBV9 and TRBJ2-7): DSGVTQTPKHLITATGQRVTLRCSPRSGDLSVYWYQQSLDQGLQFLIQYYNGEERAKGNILERFSAQQFPDLHSELNLSSLELGDSALYFCASSVGGNYEQYFGPGTRLTVT.

The genes are TRBV2 and TRBJ2-3; D not resolved. V was cut by 7 bases and J by 5 bases, with 4 bases left in between. This CDR3 is built from 10 residues. From germline, CDR1 is SNHLY and CDR2 FYNNEI. DNA for the CDR3: TGTGCCAGCATAAGAGATACGCAGTATTTT. Translated: CASIRDTQYF.

This clonotype appeared a few times. The chain combines TRBV5-1 with TRBJ1-4; tentatively, D is TRBD1 (5 bases). Germline CDR1 SGHRS, CDR2 YFSETQ. The CDR3 covers 16 residues. Trimming left V 1 base short and J 0 bases short, with 10 bases between. CDR3 sequence (DNA): TGCGCCAGCAGCTTGAGAGGGGACGCAACTAATGAAAAACTGTTTTTT. It is translated as CASSLRGDATNEKLFF.

This clonotype has at least ten counts. V is TRBV7-9 and J is TRBJ1-1; D is perhaps TRBD1 (6 bases). With 5 bases removed from V and 4 bases from J, the gap between germline ends came to 14 bases. CDR1 is SEHNR, CDR2 FQNEAQ, per germline (reference sequence). The CDR3 loop spans 14 amino acids. CDR3 DNA sequence: TGTGCCAGCAGCGCACAGGGAGTCGGCACTGAAGCTTTCTTT. Its translation is CASSAQGVGTEAFF.

The chain employs TRBV29-1 and TRBJ2-5; D unclear. Trimming left V 6 bases short and J 4 bases short, with 9 bases between. This CDR3 is built from 11 residues. CDR1 is SQVTM and CDR2 is ANQGSEA in the germline V gene. The CDR3 region is CSVGEPETQYF. CDR3 in DNA: TGCAGCGTAGGAGAGCCAGAGACCCAGTACTTC.

This clonotype was observed a handful of times. The rearrangement joins TRBV27 to TRBJ1-2; D is uncertain. Germline CDR1 is MNHEY and CDR2 is SMNVEV (reference sequence). The V and J ends lost 5 bases and 4 bases respectively, with 14 bases between them. The CDR3 has 14 amino acids. The CDR3 region has the DNA TGTGCCAGCAGTGAAGGCAGTTTCGCCTATGGCTACACCTTC. Amino acids: CASSEGSFAYGYTF.

This clonotype has ten or more counts. This chain joins TRBV28 and TRBJ2-2; D remains unclear. Trimming took 6 bases from V and 1 from J, leaving 15 bases between them. Germline CDR1 reads MDHEN; CDR2 reads SYDVKM. The CDR3 extends over 16 amino acids. For the CDR3, the DNA is TGTGCCAGCAGCCCCGTCGTAGTCCTGAACACCGGGGAGCTGTTTTTT. Amino acids: CASSPVVVLNTGELFF.

This clonotype was seen ten or more times. The chain uses TRBV2 and TRBJ2-5; D is unclear. The CDR3 contains 12 residues. The V end lost 7 bases, the J end lost 0 bases, and 6 bases lay between the germline ends. Germline-derived CDR1 and CDR2 are SNHLY and FYNNEI. The CDR3 bases are TGTGCCAGCAACCAGTACCAAGAGACCCAGTACTTC. Translated: CASNQYQETQYF.

This clonotype was found many times. This chain links TRBV7-2 with TRBJ2-4, with 13 nucleotides matching TRBD2. The CDR3 contains 18 residues. Germline-derived CDR1 and CDR2 are SGHTA and FQGNSA. The V gene end was trimmed by 5 bases and the J gene end by 0 bases; junction bases not matched to a gene: 7. The CDR3, as DNA: TGTGCCAGCAGCCGGACTAGCGGGAGCAATTTAGCCAAAAACATTCAGTACTTC. It encodes CASSRTSGSNLAKNIQYF. Full variable domain (rest looked up from reference TRBV7-2 and TRBJ2-4): GAGVSQSPSNKVTEKGKDVELRCDPISGHTALYWYRQSLGQGLEFLIYFQGNSAPDKSGLPSDRFSAERTGGSVSTLTIQRTQQEDSAVYLCASSRTSGSNLAKNIQYFGAGTRLSVL.

This clonotype was counted only a few times. V is TRBV6-2 or TRBV6-3 and J is TRBJ1-1, with 8 nucleotides matching TRBD1. CDR1 and CDR2 from the germline V gene are MNHEY and SVGEGT. The ends lost 6 bases at V and 3 bases at J; junction bases unmatched: 6. This CDR3 contains 14 residues. This CDR3 reads CASSRDRTYTEAFF. Written as DNA, the CDR3 is TGTGCCAGCAGCCGGGACAGGACGTACACTGAAGCTTTCTTT.

This clonotype was found a few times. The CDR3 loop reads CATRQCEQYF. The DNA of the CDR3 is TGTGCCACCCGACAGTGCGAGCAGTACTTC. The chain uses TRBV24-1 and TRBJ2-7, with TRBD1 as a possible D gene (5 bases). Trimming took off 9 bases at V and 6 bases at J, with 8 bases between the two ends. Germline V CDR1 and CDR2: KGHDR, SFDVKD. The CDR3 contains 10 residues.

This clonotype was found a few times. The chain employs TRBV28 and TRBJ2-2; 7 nucleotides line up with TRBD1. Germline V gene lookup returns CDR1 MDHEN and CDR2 SYDVKM. The CDR3 covers 16 residues. The trim removed 5 bases at V and 1 base at J, leaving 7 bases unmatched. The CDR3 protein is CASSRTGVGNTGELFF. The CDR3, as DNA: TGTGCCAGCAGTCGAACAGGGGTGGGGAACACCGGGGAGCTGTTTTTT.

V is TRBV7-2 and J is TRBJ2-7; 10 bases agree with TRBD2. Trimming removed 0 bases from V and 3 bases from J; junction bases left unmatched: 5. Germline values: CDR1 SGHTA, CDR2 FQGNSA. The CDR3 length is 16 residues. The CDR3 sequence is CTSSLASTSGDYEQYF. CDR3 nucleotide sequence: TGTACCAGCAGCTTAGCTTCAACTAGCGGGGACTACGAGCAGTACTTC.

The V and J genes are TRBV12-3 or TRBV12-4 and TRBJ2-3, with 7 bases identical to TRBD1. V trimming: 6 bases; J trimming: 8 bases; junction bases outside the gene matches: 8. The CDR3 is 13 residues long. The CDR3 coding sequence is TGTGCCAGCAGCCGGGACAGTGTAATTACGCAGTATTTT. Protein sequence: CASSRDSVITQYF.